The sequence of this T cell receptor beta chain was determined in a study of cytomegalovirus exposure and HLA in healthy donors. In the PCR, 60 Vbeta and 13 Jbeta primers were used. Produced via immunoSEQ multiplex PCR; TCRdb's table is partial and in-frame only. The sample carries about 89,000 clones, approximately 79% recorded once. The CDR3 contains 11 residues. Trimming shortened V by 4 bases and J by 6 bases, and 8 bases separated the two germline ends. From germline, CDR1 is SGHRS and CDR2 YFSETQ. The V and J genes are TRBV5-1 and TRBJ2-7; TRBD1 might be the D (6 bases). Sequencing used PBMCs. The receptor was isolated from a male donor in good health and CMV-seronegative. The CDR3 sequence: CASSPGVEQYF. The DNA for the CDR3 is TGCGCCAGCAGCCCAGGGGTCGAGCAGTACTTC.